This entry describes one T cell receptor beta chain. This clonotype came up many times. Its antigen specificity is not known. No per-base quality is available; no much larger clone lies one base away. This specimen's time point label, per the study, means: pre-sensitization, week 0. The treatment or condition label, read with the paper, signifies: therapeutic diphenylcyclopropenone sensitization with weekly scalp DPC. Blood at each patch-test visit was drawn before the patch test was applied. Patients were eligible if aged 18 to 70, diagnosed with alopecia and judged suitable for DPC therapy, and pregnant patients were excluded. Total RNA was extracted from unfractionated whole blood that had been collected in Tempus Blood RNA tubes. V and J lose 2 bases and 1 base, and a span of 3 bases separates them. The CDR3 holds 13 amino acids from the cysteine to the phenylalanine. Kept here is only the CDR3 DNA, which spans 39 bases and is read in frame from base 1. CDR1 is given as MNHEY and CDR2 as SVGAGI, both from the germline V gene.

The entry originates in a study of human T cells and chemical hapten exposure (dated by TCRdb to the early 2020s). With regard to the full study: For sensitization, 2% DPC in acetone was applied to a 2 cm by 2 cm area of upper inner arm skin. Patch testing was performed on the upper back with Finn chambers containing 0.01% DPC, and the patch tests were scored after 6 days according to International Contact Dermatitis Research Group standards. Blood samples were taken from patients before sensitization (week 0) and at 2, 6 and about 24 weeks after DPC sensitization. Blood for TCR sequencing was provided by twenty-nine alopecia patients at one to four time points (pre-sensitization, 2, 6 and 24 weeks). Libraries were combined into a pool for sequencing, and differences in TCR yield between samples came mainly from small differences in library volumes within the pool. Throughout the approximately 22-week study period, patients were also given weekly therapeutic DPC doses on the scalp. Most of the patients in the cohort were female, and the cohort covered alopecia areata with under or over 50% scalp involvement, alopecia totalis and alopecia universalis. The study tracked peripheral blood TCR repertoire changes in vivo during primary and secondary sensitization to the hapten diphenylcyclopropenone (DPC) in alopecia patients. General study outcomes and caveats: Compared with pre-sensitization or healthy control sets, expanded TCRs formed significantly more large CDR3 similarity clusters, which is consistent with antigen-driven responses. Alopecia, a presumed autoimmune disease, was present in all patients, so the immune response of the patients might differ from that of healthy individuals. Repeated subsampling changed both the strength of the expansion versus patch-test correlation and the threshold at which that correlation became significant. DPC sensitization did not change how many TCRs were above 1 in 1000 frequency, and no evidence was found of alterations in global repertoire structure. The number of PT1 expanded TCRs positively correlated with patch test score, significant at thresholds 8, 16 and 32 but not 4.

To prepare the library, RACE was applied. The sequencer was a NextSeq 500. Library preparation attached unique molecular identifiers to individual cDNA molecules for quantitative, reproducible TCR counting. From each blood RNA sample, both TCR alpha and TCR beta chains were sequenced. Regarding the original processing steps: The median number of TCRs per sample was 95,638, ranging from 23,224 to 690,600. The Decombinator software suite was used to annotate V, J and CDR3 in the TCR reads. Every sample was subsampled to the same number of TCRs (28,000) for the PS versus PT1 abundance plots. Expanded TCRs were defined as absent before sensitization and observed at least eight times at the 2-week time point. TCRdb itself trimmed the public reads at Q25 with fastp, ran MiXCR and retained productive beta chains. Here each entry gathers all rows of one CDR3 protein and keeps the most common genes and DNA. The V and J calls and clone size are TCRdb's, not the authors'. The sample data list 300,000 to 400,000 distinct CDR3 sequences, and 4.5% to 5.5% of these were observed just once. 2.5% to 3% of the sample belongs to the ten largest clones.

The rearrangement joined TRBV6-5 to TRBJ1-5; no D gene call is confident. The sequence was collected from a woman aged 45-65 years with alopecia areata. Some clones in this sample may be carry-over from other donors' samples. This material consisted of whole blood, taken in connection with sensitization to the hapten diphenylcyclopropenone (DPC). CDR3 loop: CASSYRSNQPQHF. The sequence in DNA is TGTGCCAGCAGTTACCGGAGCAATCAGCCCCAGCATTTT.